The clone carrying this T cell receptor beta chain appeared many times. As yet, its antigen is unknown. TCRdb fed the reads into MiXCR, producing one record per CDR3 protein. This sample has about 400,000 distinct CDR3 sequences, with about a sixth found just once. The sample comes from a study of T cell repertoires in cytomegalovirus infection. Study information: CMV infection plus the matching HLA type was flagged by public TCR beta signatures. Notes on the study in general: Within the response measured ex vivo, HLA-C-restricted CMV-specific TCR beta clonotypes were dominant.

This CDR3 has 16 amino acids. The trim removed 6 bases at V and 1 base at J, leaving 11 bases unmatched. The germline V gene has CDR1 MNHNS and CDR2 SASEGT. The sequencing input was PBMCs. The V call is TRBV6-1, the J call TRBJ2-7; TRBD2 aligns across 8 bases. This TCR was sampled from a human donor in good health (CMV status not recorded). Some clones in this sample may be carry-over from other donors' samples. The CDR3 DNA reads TGTGCCAGCAGCCCGAATAGCGGGGAAATTTCCTACGAGCAGTACTTC. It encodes CASSPNSGEISYEQYF.